This TCR beta chain is drawn from a study of somatic mutations in cytotoxic T cells in rheumatoid arthritis. Study information: Patient blood, roughly 33 ml in EDTA, was obtained immediately after diagnosis and prior to the start of any treatment.

General study results and limits: Antigen specificity of the expanded CD8+ clones was not determined. Rheumatoid arthritis patients were compared with age-matched healthy controls, and their CD8+ T-cell clonality did not differ significantly.

The germline V and J ends were trimmed by 4 bases and 2 bases, with 11 bases remaining between them. Per the germline V gene, CDR1 is SGHNT and CDR2 is YYREEE (reference sequence). The CDR3 runs 14 residues. With regard to this clone: Its antigen is currently unknown.

Flow cytometry served to check the purity of CD4+ and CD8+ cells, which were isolated by positive magnetic bead selection. The data were produced by immunoSEQ multiplex PCR, yet TCRdb's version contains in-frame clones alone and is incomplete. The sample has just over 15,000 clones, about 81% seen once. This chain uses TRBV5-4 with TRBJ2-3; TRBD2 might be the D (5 bases). Sequencing input: CD8+ T cells sorted from blood. The origin of this receptor is an adult with rheumatoid arthritis. CDR3 in amino acids: CASSPGEFTDTQYF. For the CDR3, the DNA is TGTGCCAGCAGCCCCGGGGAGTTCACAGATACGCAGTATTTT.